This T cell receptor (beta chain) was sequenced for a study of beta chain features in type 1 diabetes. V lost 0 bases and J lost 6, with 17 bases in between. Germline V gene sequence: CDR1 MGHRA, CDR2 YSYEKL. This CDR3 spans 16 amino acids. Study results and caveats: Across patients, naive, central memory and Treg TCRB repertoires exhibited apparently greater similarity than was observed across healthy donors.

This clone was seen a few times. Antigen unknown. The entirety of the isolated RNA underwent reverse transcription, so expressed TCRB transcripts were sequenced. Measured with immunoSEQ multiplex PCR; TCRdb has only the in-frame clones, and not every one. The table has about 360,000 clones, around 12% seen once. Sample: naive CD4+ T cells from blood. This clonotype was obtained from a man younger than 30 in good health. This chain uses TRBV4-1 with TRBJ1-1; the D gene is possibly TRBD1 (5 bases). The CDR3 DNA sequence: TGCGCCAGCAGCCAAGAATCTCCAGGGTTTCAGGCTGAAGCTTTCTTT. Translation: CASSQESPGFQAEAFF.